The 14 T cell receptor beta chains listed next were all sequenced from one sample in a study of tumor-infiltrating lymphocytes in primary liver carcinoma (dated by TCRdb to between 2016 and 2019). Total RNA and DNA were co-extracted without cell sorting from about 19-30 mg of bulk tissue using the AllPrep DNA/RNA mini kit. Sequencing was performed on an Illumina HiSeq 2500. Starting from approximately 500 ng total RNA, TCRbeta-specific cDNA was produced by reverse transcription with a constant-region primer and ProtoScript II reverse transcriptase. Construction of the TCRbeta libraries relied on three nested rounds of multiplex PCR, following a slightly modified ARM-PCR procedure. Each of the first two PCR rounds ran for approximately 11 cycles and used multiplex TRBV1-TRBV30 forward primers together with a Cbeta reverse primer. TCRdb trimmed the raw reads at Q25, called clones with MiXCR and kept productive beta chains. Merged by CDR3 protein, the rows form single entries marked with the most common genes and DNA. The sample includes 50,000 to 65,000 distinct CDR3 sequences, with over 60% observed a single time. The top ten clonotypes cover around 44% of the sample.

What was sequenced was liver tumor tissue from sampling region 4. In the paper's terms, the cell subset or site label means: tumor region T4, right-lateral pole. These receptors were obtained from a man aged 35 to 55 with primary liver carcinoma and hepatitis B virus infection.

For this clonotype: An end of the junction does not agree with germline; a read error may underlie this. This chain connects TRBV12-3 or TRBV12-4 to TRBJ2-5, with 8 bases that match TRBD2. The CDR3 has 15 amino acids. This chain's CDR3 is CVSTEGLAGGETQYF. In nucleotides, the CDR3 is TGTGTCAGCACCGAAGGACTAGCTGGTGGAGAGACCCAGTACTTC.

V is TRBV28 and J is TRBJ1-1; perhaps TRBD1 as D (6 bases). The germline V gene has CDR1 MDHEN and CDR2 SYDVKM. The V end lost 9 bases, the J end lost 5 bases, and 22 bases lay between the germline ends. This CDR3 is built from 15 residues. This CDR3 reads CARRTGQQGNTEAFF. The CDR3 DNA reads as TGTGCCAGGAGAACCGGACAGCAGGGGAATACTGAAGCTTTCTTT.

A remark on this clonotype: A clone one base away is much larger, so this may be a read error. The chain uses TRBV6-5 and TRBJ1-6; D uncertain. Germline V lookup: CDR1 MNHEY, CDR2 SVGAGI. CDR3 length: 14 amino acids. The CDR3 loop is CASCYTVYNSPLHF. Written as DNA, the CDR3 is TGTGCCAGCTGTTATACGGTCTATAATTCACCCCTCCACTTT.

Worth noting for this clonotype: At one end the junction does not follow the germline gene, possibly because of a read error. The chain has TRBV6-1 and TRBJ2-1; D is possibly TRBD2 (7 bases). This CDR3 is 11 amino acids long. Germline CDR1 and CDR2: MNHNS and SASEGT. In nucleotides, the CDR3 is TGTGCCAGCAGTGTAGTGGGGGGGGCGATCTTC. Protein product: CASSVVGGAIF.

This chain joins TRBV6-5 and TRBJ2-3, with D possibly TRBD2 on 5 matching bases. Germline CDR1 and CDR2: MNHEY and SVGAGI. The CDR3 extends over 16 amino acids. Trimming took off 6 bases at V and 2 bases at J, with 18 bases between the two ends. CDR3 bases: TGTGCCAGCAGGACTGTTGCGGGCCCTAACACAGATACGCAGTATTTT. It specifies CASRTVAGPNTDTQYF.

With regard to this clonotype: Without the conserved terminal phenylalanine or tryptophan, this CDR3 likely stems from a read error. The chain combines TRBV4-3 with TRBJ1-2; the D is unclear. Germline V lookup: CDR1 LGHNA, CDR2 YSLEER. V shed 0 bases and J shed 8 bases, with 13 bases lying between them. The CDR3 is 14 residues long. As DNA, the CDR3 is TGCGCCAGCAGCCAAGATCTAGGGTTAGGGGGCTACACCTCC. The encoded protein is CASSQDLGLGGYTS.

The CDR3 spells CASKVGVGYGYTF. The DNA of the CDR3 is TGTGCCAGCAAGGTAGGGGTGGGCTATGGCTACACCTTC. The chain carries TRBV6-6 and TRBJ1-2; D is possibly TRBD1 (5 bases). CDR3 length: 13 amino acids. V was trimmed by 7 bases and J by 4 bases, leaving 13 bases between them. CDR1 and CDR2 from the germline V gene are MNHNY and SVGAGI (reference sequence).

The count of this clonotype is one. A read error may account for a junction end that differs from germline. The rearrangement uses TRBV7-8 and TRBJ2-3, with D uncertain. CDR3 length: 15 amino acids. Germline lookup yields CDR1 SGHVS and CDR2 FQNEAQ. The CDR3 reads CASSLIPGGTDRQYF. CDR3 coding DNA: TGTGCCAGCAGCTTGATTCCCGGTGGCACAGATAGGCAGTATTTT.

Regarding this clonotype: Mismatch with germline at one junction end may stem from a read error. The V gene is TRBV6-6, the J gene TRBJ2-5; D is tentatively TRBD1 or TRBD2 (5 bases each). This CDR3 has 15 residues. Germline assignment: CDR1 MNHNY and CDR2 SVGAGI (reference sequence). In nucleotides, the CDR3 is TGTGCCAGCAGTCACTTGGGTGGAGGACAAGAGACCCAGCACTTC. Protein sequence: CASSHLGGGQETQHF.

This clonotype was observed at least ten times. The chain has TRBV6-1 and TRBJ2-5; a possible D gene is TRBD2 (6 bases). Germline V lookup: CDR1 MNHNS, CDR2 SASEGT. Trimming removed 7 bases from V and 1 base from J, with 19 bases in between. CDR3 size: 16 residues. In DNA form, the CDR3 reads TGTGCCAGCACCTTTGGAGAGCGGGTCGGCCAAGAGACCCAGTACTTC. Protein sequence: CASTFGERVGQETQYF.

The rearrangement links TRBV20-1 to TRBJ2-1; 7 nucleotides agree with TRBD1. The CDR3 totals 16 residues. Germline V lookup: CDR1 DFQATT, CDR2 SNEGSKA (reference sequence). The J segment lost 8 bases and the V segment lost 3 bases, leaving 16 bases of the junction unmatched. CDR3: CSASLLGGLGVDEQFF. The CDR3, as DNA: TGCAGTGCTAGCTTATTAGGGGGCTTGGGGGTAGATGAGCAGTTCTTC.

A remark on this clonotype: A much larger clonotype is one base distant, so this may be a read error. This CDR3 is missing its conserved last phenylalanine or tryptophan, likely due to a read error. The V gene is TRBV6-5, the J gene TRBJ1-2, with D hard to call. The germline gives CDR1 MNHEY, CDR2 SVGAGI. V lost 7 bases and J 7 bases, leaving 10 bases between the germline ends. The CDR3 runs to 11 residues. The CDR3 is CASTDRSGYTL. Written as DNA, the CDR3 is TGTGCCAGCACCGATAGGAGTGGCTACACCCTC.

As for this clonotype: One end of the junction is discordant with germline, which a read error may explain. This chain connects TRBV28 to TRBJ2-1; 16 bases map to TRBD2. There are 17 residues in the CDR3. CDR1 MDHEN and CDR2 SYDVKM come from the germline V gene. DNA of the CDR3: TGTGCCAACAGTTTCGGGACTAGCGGGAGGGCCTACAATGAGCAATTCTTC. Residues: CANSFGTSGRAYNEQFF. Supplemented by reference TRBV28 and TRBJ2-1, the full variable domain reads DVKVTQSSRYLVKRTGEKVFLECVQDMDHENMFWYRQDPGLGLRLIYFSYDVKMKEKGDIPEGYSVSREKKERFSLILESASTNQTSMYLCANSFGTSGRAYNEQFFGPGTRLTVL.

A remark on this clonotype: An end of the junction does not agree with germline; a read error may underlie this. This chain links TRBV11-2 with TRBJ2-1, with unresolved D. The length of the CDR3 is 14 residues. The germline CDR1 and CDR2 sequences are SGHAT and FQNNGV. For the CDR3, the DNA is TGTGCCAGCAGCATGTACCGTCTAGTTAGTGAGCAGCTCTTC. Protein: CASSMYRLVSEQLF.